This TCR beta chain stems from a study of vaccination and CD4 T cells after COVID-19. About the research overall: Between diagnosis and the drawing of post-COVID samples lay a median 101 days (range 35 to 161).

Sequencing of cultured CD4+ T cell DNA used the Oncomine TCR Beta short-read assay. Each CDR3 protein gets one entry after TCRdb re-called the PCR reads with MiXCR. The sample lists under 6,000 distinct CDR3 sequences; roughly a fifth were seen once. The CDR3 is made up of 14 amino acids. Germline V lookup: CDR1 MNHEY, CDR2 SVGAGI. Trimming removed 1 base from V and 8 bases from J; junction bases left unmatched: 4. Treatment meaning: roughly 10-day PBMC culture with coronavirus spike peptide pools or control peptides (ViraFEST assay). Negative selection enriched CD4+ T cells from cultures at roughly 11 days. This clonotype was counted between two and nine times. Antigen specificity is unknown.

The sample consisted of CD4+ T cells from blood, cultured in vitro. The clonotype comes from a human donor who had recovered from COVID-19. The gene calls are TRBV6-5 and TRBJ2-2; 7 bases are a match to TRBD2. DNA for the CDR3: TGTGCCAGCAGTTACTGGGGGGGTTCGGGGGAGCTGTTTTTT. Residues: CASSYWGGSGELFF.